What follows is one TCR beta chain and its context. A few counts support this clone. Its recognized antigen is unknown. Qualities for individual bases were not recorded, and no much larger clone is one base off. These data come from a study of blood T cell repertoires in COVID-19 (dated by TCRdb to the early 2020s). With regard to the full study: Samples from collaborators originated in the United States, Italy and Spain and spanned both the acute and convalescent phases of COVID-19. Where available, HLA class I and class II types were taken from metadata supplied by the sample provider and were not determined by assay-based typing. Nearly every sample came with metadata listing a de-identified subject ID, COVID-19 status, age in years and sex. The repertoires were made available in a free public database intended to serve as a resource for research on the immune response to SARS-CoV-2. Subjects who had been exposed to COVID-19, were actively infected with it, or had recovered from it provided the deeply sampled blood TCRbeta repertoires that made up the dataset. The prospective study material was composed of cDNA or gDNA derived from T cells, B-cell-depleted T cells, or PBMCs. The samples were drawn from two sources: the first 160 participants of the ongoing ImmuneRACE study, and 1,254 subjects contributed by 6 global collaborators. Summary of the overall study and its limitations: The amount of clinical and demographic metadata varied by source and participant and was provided uncurated.

V is cut by 0 bases and J by 6 bases, and the space between the germline ends is 9 bases. The CDR3 measures 14 amino acids from cysteine to phenylalanine. Of the read, only the CDR3 DNA is kept; its 42 bases are in frame from base 1. CDR1 and CDR2, looked up from the germline V gene, are MGHDK and SYGVNS. TCRbeta CDR3 regions were amplified from genomic DNA by means of the immunoSEQ Assay, a bias-controlled multiplex PCR. The original methods were these. The number of nucleated cells in each sample was estimated from the amplification of reference gene primers within the assay. Sequence reads were collapsed and filtered to measure the absolute abundance of every unique TCRbeta CDR3 rearrangement. For each sample, productive Simpson clonality was calculated as the square root of Simpson's diversity index over productive rearrangements. Sourced from immuneACCESS, this table was stored by TCRdb with only in-frame sequences that have V and J called. A share of the clones is absent; for the studies checked, an unresolved V gene accounts for under half, and the remainder has no known explanation. V and J calls and clone size are copied from that table; D and trimming were computed from the DNA. This sample is represented by roughly 48,000 clones; 65% to 85% of them were singletons. Of the sample, less than 20% falls within the top ten clones.

Collaborating institutions collected whole blood in K2EDTA tubes following their own protocols. Collaborator samples were shipped for TCRbeta analysis as frozen whole blood, isolated PBMCs, or DNA extracted from either sample type. This sequence originates from a human donor with active or convalescent COVID-19. The donor label of this sample is uncertain. The sample comprised peripheral blood. The receptor chain draws on TRBV25-1 and TRBJ1-5; no confident D gene assignment can be made. The DNA sequence follows: TGTGCCAGCAGTGAATATAGGGAGGGTCAGCCCCAGCATTTT. It specifies CASSEYREGQPQHF.